This T cell receptor beta chain was captured by sequencing in a study of T cell repertoires in cytomegalovirus infection. Study-wide background: It can be stated that public TCR beta signatures indicated CMV infection as well as a matching HLA type. Study conclusions and caveats: The cumulative frequency of public TCR beta families distinguished individuals who carried CMV together with the relevant HLA. The ex vivo response was dominated by HLA-C-restricted CMV-specific TCR beta clonotypes.

Germline lookup yields CDR1 MNHGY and CDR2 SAAAGT. Trimming shortened V by 5 bases and J by 3 bases, and 19 bases separated the two germline ends. The CDR3 extends over 16 amino acids. On this clonotype itself: Antigen: not known.

Each CDR3 protein gets one entry after TCRdb re-called the reads with MiXCR. The table has 310,000 or so distinct CDR3 sequences, about a quarter seen once. The sample consisted of PBMCs. The chain joins TRBV6-8 to TRBJ1-1; weak D call: TRBD1 (6 bases). The TCR was taken from a human donor in good health (CMV status not recorded). Some clones in this sample may be carry-over from other donors' samples. The CDR3 coding sequence is TGTGCCAGCAGTACCTTCCCAGGGGTTGCGGACACTGAAGCTTTCTTT. Its protein is CASSTFPGVADTEAFF.